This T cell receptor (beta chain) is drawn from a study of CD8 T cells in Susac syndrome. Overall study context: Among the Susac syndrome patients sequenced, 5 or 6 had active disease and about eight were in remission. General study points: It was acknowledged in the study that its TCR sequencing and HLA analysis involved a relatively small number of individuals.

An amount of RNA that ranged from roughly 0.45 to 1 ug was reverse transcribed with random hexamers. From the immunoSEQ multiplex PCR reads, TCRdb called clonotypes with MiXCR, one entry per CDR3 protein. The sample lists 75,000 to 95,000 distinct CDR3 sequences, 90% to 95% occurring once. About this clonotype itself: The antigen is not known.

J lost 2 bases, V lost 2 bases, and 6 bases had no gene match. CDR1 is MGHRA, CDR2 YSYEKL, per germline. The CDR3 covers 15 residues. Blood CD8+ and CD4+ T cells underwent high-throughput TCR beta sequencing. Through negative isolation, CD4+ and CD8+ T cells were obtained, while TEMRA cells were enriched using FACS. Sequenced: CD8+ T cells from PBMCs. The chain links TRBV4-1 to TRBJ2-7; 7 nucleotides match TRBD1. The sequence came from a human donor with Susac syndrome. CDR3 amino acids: CASSQRRGGPYEQYF. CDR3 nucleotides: TGCGCCAGCAGCCAACGCAGAGGGGGCCCCTACGAGCAGTACTTC.